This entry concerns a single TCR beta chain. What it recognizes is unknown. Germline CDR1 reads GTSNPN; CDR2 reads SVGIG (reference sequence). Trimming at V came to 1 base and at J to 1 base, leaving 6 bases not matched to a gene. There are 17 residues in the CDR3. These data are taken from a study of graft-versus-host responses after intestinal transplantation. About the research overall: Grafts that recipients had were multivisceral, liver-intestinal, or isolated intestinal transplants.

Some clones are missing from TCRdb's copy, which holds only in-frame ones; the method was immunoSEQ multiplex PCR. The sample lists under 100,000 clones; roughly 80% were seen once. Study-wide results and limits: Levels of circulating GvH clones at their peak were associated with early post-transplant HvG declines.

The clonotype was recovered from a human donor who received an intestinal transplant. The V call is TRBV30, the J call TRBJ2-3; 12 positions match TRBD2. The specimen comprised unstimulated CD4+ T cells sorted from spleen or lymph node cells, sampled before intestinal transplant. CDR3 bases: TGTGCCTGGAGTGCCACTGGGACTAGCGGGCGCACAGATACGCAGTATTTT. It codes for CAWSATGTSGRTDTQYF.